This T cell receptor beta chain was documented in a study of blood T cell repertoires in COVID-19. Measured with immunoSEQ multiplex PCR; TCRdb has only the in-frame clones, and not every one. The table shows 95,000 to 150,000 clones, with about two thirds occurring only once. The table lists this clone with a count of one. Material for sequencing was peripheral blood. This TCR derives from a human donor with acute or convalescent COVID-19. The donor label of this sample is uncertain.

CDR3: CASSQILRTQYF. In nucleotides, the CDR3 is TGTGCCAGCAGCCAAATTCTCCGGACCCAGTACTTC. The chain links TRBV3-1 (or the pseudogene TRBV3-2) to TRBJ2-5; unclear D gene. CDR3 length equals 12 residues. Trimming cost V 2 bases and J 7 bases, with 8 bases left between them. Germline V gives CDR1 LGHDT, CDR2 YNNKEL (reference sequence).